One and the same sample provided the 32 T cell receptor beta chains below, sequenced in a study of cytomegalovirus exposure and HLA in healthy donors. Amplification used 60 Vbeta primers and 13 Jbeta primers. This table comes from immunoSEQ multiplex PCR, and its TCRdb copy is limited to in-frame clones, with some not included. The table shows 100,000 to 150,000 clones, with 65% to 80% occurring only once. Sequenced: PBMCs. Every receptor here comes from a woman aged 40 to 50 in good health and CMV-seronegative.

This chain connects TRBV4-2 to TRBJ2-7; TRBD2 agrees at 9 bases. Losses at the gene ends were 1 base for V and 3 bases for J; bases not matched to a gene: 7. Germline lookup yields CDR1 LGHNA and CDR2 YNFKEQ. CDR3 length: 16 residues. The CDR3 sequence: CASSQGGLAGYYEQYF. The CDR3 coding sequence is TGTGCCAGCAGCCAAGGAGGGCTAGCGGGATACTACGAGCAGTACTTC.

J is TRBJ2-1 and V is TRBV5-1; the match to TRBD1 covers 10 bases. Per germline, CDR1 SGHRS and CDR2 YFSETQ. The CDR3 is made up of 17 amino acids. Trimming at V came to 0 bases and at J to 5 bases, leaving 8 bases not matched to a gene. CDR3 region: CASSLGGWDRGHNEQFF. The CDR3 DNA follows: TGCGCCAGCAGCTTGGGGGGATGGGACAGGGGACACAATGAGCAGTTCTTC.

J is TRBJ1-5 and V is TRBV4-2, with a weak D call TRBD1 (6 bases). Germline V gene lookup returns CDR1 LGHNA and CDR2 YNFKEQ. The germline V and J ends were trimmed by 3 bases and 0 bases, with 18 bases remaining between them. The CDR3 is 18 residues long. The CDR3 reads CASSHALGGADSNQPQHF. The CDR3 region has the DNA TGTGCCAGCAGCCACGCCCTAGGGGGGGCGGATAGCAATCAGCCCCAGCATTTT.

The J gene is TRBJ2-7, the V gene TRBV15; D is unresolved. The ends were cut back, 5 bases at V and 0 bases at J, with 11 bases in the middle. The CDR3 is 14 amino acids. Per the germline V gene, CDR1 is LNHNV and CDR2 is YYDKDF (reference sequence). The CDR3 DNA is TGTGCCACCAGCTTCACGACTGACTCCTACGAGCAGTACTTC. It specifies CATSFTTDSYEQYF. The variable domain in full, with the rest retrieved from reference TRBV15 and TRBJ2-7, is DAMVIQNPRYQVTQFGKPVTLSCSQTLNHNVMYWYQQKSSQAPKLLFHYYDKDFNNEADTPDNFQSRRPNTSFCFLDIRSPGLGDTAMYLCATSFTTDSYEQYFGPGTRLTVT.

The rearrangement links TRBV5-6 to TRBJ2-1; 9 bases align to TRBD2. The CDR3 has 19 residues. V shed 0 bases and J 8 bases; nucleotides not matched to a gene: 18. Looked up from germline, CDR1 is SGHDT and CDR2 is YYEEEE. CDR3 residues: CASSLASGSSGVNGDEQFF. The CDR3 DNA follows: TGTGCCAGCAGCTTGGCGTCGGGTTCTAGCGGGGTCAACGGGGATGAGCAGTTCTTC.

This chain links TRBV5-6 with TRBJ1-6; no definite D call. Germline CDR1 is SGHDT and CDR2 is YYEEEE. V shed 0 bases and J shed 0 bases, with 16 bases lying between them. The CDR3 contains 19 residues. The CDR3 region has the DNA TGTGCCAGCAGCTTGGGACTGCTCTTCCCTAGCTCCTATAATTCACCCCTCCACTTT. This gives the protein CASSLGLLFPSSYNSPLHF.

V and J are TRBV9 and TRBJ1-1; TRBD1 agrees at 7 bases. V was pared by 3 bases and J by 4 bases, with 6 bases of the junction left unmatched. Per the germline V gene, CDR1 is SGDLS and CDR2 is YYNGEE. The CDR3 covers 14 residues. CDR3 nucleotide sequence: TGTGCCAGCAGCGCACCAGGGGGAAGCACTGAAGCTTTCTTT. This translates into CASSAPGGSTEAFF. The whole variable domain, filled in from reference TRBV9 and TRBJ1-1, reads DSGVTQTPKHLITATGQRVTLRCSPRSGDLSVYWYQQSLDQGLQFLIQYYNGEERAKGNILERFSAQQFPDLHSELNLSSLELGDSALYFCASSAPGGSTEAFFGQGTRLTVV.

V is TRBV5-1 and J is TRBJ2-1; D ambiguous. The CDR3 covers 16 residues. Germline V CDR1 and CDR2: SGHRS, YFSETQ. V was cut by 0 bases and J by 4 bases, with 14 bases left in between. This chain's CDR3 is CASSLAYSTDYNEQFF. The CDR3 region has the DNA TGCGCCAGCAGCTTGGCGTACAGTACGGATTACAATGAGCAGTTCTTC.

The chain has TRBV7-9 and TRBJ2-5, with 12 bases lining up with TRBD1. Germline V gene lookup returns CDR1 SEHNR and CDR2 FQNEAQ (reference sequence). The CDR3 is 16 residues long. J gave up 4 bases and V 1 base, and 4 bases lay outside the gene matches. The CDR3 loop reads CASSLDGDRGRETQYF. CDR3 sequence (DNA): TGTGCCAGCAGCTTAGATGGGGACAGGGGGCGAGAGACCCAGTACTTC.

The chain joins TRBV6-1 to TRBJ2-7; D possibly corresponds to TRBD1 (6 bases). Trimming took 4 bases from V and 1 from J, leaving 11 bases between them. Per germline, CDR1 MNHNS and CDR2 SASEGT. The CDR3 runs 14 residues. Here the CDR3 reads CASSAPDRSYEQYF. In DNA form, the CDR3 reads TGTGCCAGCAGTGCTCCGGACAGATCCTACGAGCAGTACTTC.

For this clone: The junction differs from germline at one of its ends, possibly a read error. The CDR3 nucleotides read TGTGCCACCAGCAGAGGGGATAGGGAGCAAGGCTACGCCTTC. Amino acids: CATSRGDREQGYAF. The chain combines TRBV15 with TRBJ1-2; D remains unclear. Germline V gene sequence: CDR1 LNHNV, CDR2 YYDKDF (reference sequence). This CDR3 comprises 14 residues.

This chain joins TRBV4-2 and TRBJ2-1; 10 positions match TRBD2. This CDR3 has 19 residues. V lost 0 bases to trimming and J lost 8 bases; unmatched junction nucleotides: 16. Germline assignment: CDR1 LGHNA and CDR2 YNFKEQ. CDR3 nucleotides: TGTGCCAGCAGCCAAGAAGGGGGGCGAGCGGGGGGGCCTTTAGATGAGCAGTTCTTC. The encoded protein is CASSQEGGRAGGPLDEQFF.

The chain combines TRBV28 with TRBJ2-6; possible D gene TRBD1, 5 bases. The germline V gene encodes CDR1 MDHEN and CDR2 SYDVKM. The CDR3 covers 15 residues. V lost 7 bases, J lost 4 bases, and 14 bases lay in between. CDR3 protein: CASILGDGGANVLTF. Written as DNA, the CDR3 is TGTGCCAGCATCCTAGGGGATGGAGGGGCCAACGTCCTGACTTTC.

This CDR3 reads CASSEPSGDEQYF. DNA of the CDR3: TGTGCCAGTAGCGAGCCTAGCGGAGACGAGCAGTACTTC. V is TRBV19 and J is TRBJ2-7, with 7 bases lining up with TRBD2. V was clipped by 6 bases and J by 5 bases; unmatched bases: 7. This CDR3 has 13 residues. Germline V gives CDR1 LNHDA, CDR2 SQIVND (reference sequence).

This chain uses TRBV9 with TRBJ2-7, with D unclear. CDR1 SGDLS and CDR2 YYNGEE come from the germline V gene. Trimming stripped 4 bases from V and 5 bases from J, with 13 bases between. This CDR3 spans 13 amino acids. The CDR3 protein is CASSPENMDEQYF. In DNA form, the CDR3 reads TGTGCCAGCAGCCCCGAAAACATGGACGAGCAGTACTTC.

The chain combines TRBV21-1 with TRBJ2-4; the tabulated D call, TRBD2, remains unverified against the DNA. TRBV21-1 is an annotated pseudogene. The CDR3 length is 16 residues. The CDR3 loop is CASSKIIAGGENIQYF. In DNA, the CDR3 is TGTGCCAGCAGCAAGATCATTGCGGGAGGGGAAAACATTCAGTACTTC.

The gene calls are TRBV30 and TRBJ1-1, with unresolved D. Germline values: CDR1 GTSNPN, CDR2 SVGIG (reference sequence). V lost 4 bases and J 10 bases, leaving 16 bases between the germline ends. The CDR3 is made up of 12 amino acids. The CDR3 here is CAWTTDTPRAFF. The CDR3 nucleotides are TGTGCCTGGACAACTGACACCCCAAGAGCTTTCTTT.

This chain joins TRBV7-6 and TRBJ2-1; D might be TRBD1 (5 bases). Germline CDR1 reads SGHVS; CDR2 reads FNYEAQ. The CDR3 loop spans 12 amino acids. V shed 5 bases and J shed 4 bases, with 6 bases lying between them. The CDR3 nucleotides read TGTGCCAGCAGCCCAGGGTACAATGAGCAGTTCTTC. Amino acids: CASSPGYNEQFF.

The chain carries TRBV4-1 and TRBJ2-7; D is possibly TRBD2 (6 bases). CDR1 is MGHRA and CDR2 is YSYEKL in the germline V gene. The V gene lost 0 bases and the J gene lost 3 bases, with 15 bases spanning the gap. The CDR3 has 16 residues. CDR3 protein: CASSQDHGGRNYEQYF. The CDR3 DNA is TGCGCCAGCAGCCAAGATCATGGGGGGAGAAACTACGAGCAGTACTTC.

The chain couples TRBV28 to TRBJ2-3; the D is unclear. V lost 2 bases and J 4 bases, leaving 7 bases between the germline ends. The germline V gene has CDR1 MDHEN and CDR2 SYDVKM. The CDR3 consists of 13 residues. CDR3 bases: TGTGCCAGCAGTTTAGGAGCTCCAGATACGCAGTATTTT. Its protein is CASSLGAPDTQYF.

To note about this clone: Other DNA sequences of this sample code for an identical CDR3. This chain uses TRBV28 with TRBJ1-5, with a weak D call TRBD1 (5 bases). This CDR3 is 14 amino acids long. Germline V gives CDR1 MDHEN, CDR2 SYDVKM. V gave up 3 bases and J gave up 7 bases, with 13 bases separating them. DNA for the CDR3: TGTGCCAGCAGTTTGATGGGGGGGGGACAGCCCCAGCATTTT. Protein sequence: CASSLMGGGQPQHF. The entire variable domain, with the rest obtained from reference TRBV28 and TRBJ1-5, is as follows: DVKVTQSSRYLVKRTGEKVFLECVQDMDHENMFWYRQDPGLGLRLIYFSYDVKMKEKGDIPEGYSVSREKKERFSLILESASTNQTSMYLCASSLMGGGQPQHFGDGTRLSIL.

This clone was seen a handful of times. One end of the junction varies from germline; a read error may be responsible. This chain joins TRBV19 and TRBJ2-6, with D maybe TRBD1 (5 bases). Per germline, CDR1 LNHDA and CDR2 SQIVND (reference sequence). The CDR3 spans 14 residues. The CDR3 reads CASSIGQSNNGLTF. DNA of the CDR3: TGTGCCAGTAGTATAGGACAGAGCAACAACGGCCTGACTTTC.

The chain couples TRBV7-2 to TRBJ1-1, with D hard to call. The CDR3 totals 15 residues. Trimming stripped 4 bases from V and 6 bases from J, with 18 bases between. Germline V gene lookup returns CDR1 SGHTA and CDR2 FQGNSA. In nucleotides, the CDR3 is TGTGCCAGCAGCTCCCAATCGGGGTTCAGAGCTGAAGCTTTCTTT. Amino acid sequence: CASSSQSGFRAEAFF.

This clone was detected a few times. V usage is TRBV2 and J usage is TRBJ1-2; 8 bases align to TRBD1. This CDR3 is built from 15 residues. V lost 5 bases to trimming and J lost 2 bases; unmatched junction nucleotides: 7. Germline loops: CDR1 SNHLY, CDR2 FYNNEI. The CDR3 loop is CASSHSGQGNYGYTF. The CDR3 nucleotides are TGTGCCAGCAGTCACTCCGGACAGGGAAACTATGGCTACACCTTC.

The CDR3 DNA is TGTGCCAGCAATGACAGGGGATCCTACGAGCAGTACTTC. This codes for CASNDRGSYEQYF. The chain carries TRBV27 and TRBJ2-5, with 8 nucleotides matching TRBD1. The J call could be wrong; TRBJ2-7 is a better fit for the DNA end. CDR1 MNHEY and CDR2 SMNVEV come from the germline V gene (reference sequence). The CDR3 runs to 13 residues.

About this clone itself: The junction and the germline gene differ at one end; a read error may be behind it. The V and J genes are TRBV27 and TRBJ1-1; D unclear. CDR3 length: 15 amino acids. CDR1 is MNHEY and CDR2 is SMNVEV in the germline V gene (reference sequence). CDR3: CASGRLGVVMTEASF. The DNA for the CDR3 is TGTGCCAGCGGTCGTCTGGGAGTCGTCATGACTGAAGCTTCCTTT.

CDR3 residues: CASSLSGTGANVLTF. CDR3 in DNA: TGCGCCAGCAGCCTTTCAGGGACTGGGGCCAACGTCCTGACTTTC. The genes are TRBV4-1 and TRBJ2-6; a weak D match, TRBD1 (5 bases). This CDR3 is built from 15 residues. Germline assignment: CDR1 MGHRA and CDR2 YSYEKL. V was trimmed by 4 bases and J by 2 bases, leaving 9 bases between them.

The chain combines TRBV5-1 with TRBJ1-4, with 9 positions matching TRBD1. CDR1 and CDR2 from the germline V gene are SGHRS and YFSETQ. Losses at the gene ends were 3 bases for V and 7 bases for J; bases not matched to a gene: 7. The CDR3 contains 15 residues. This CDR3 is CASSWVTGGIEKLFF. The CDR3 DNA reads TGCGCCAGCAGCTGGGTGACAGGGGGAATTGAAAAACTGTTTTTT.

J is TRBJ2-5 and V is TRBV28, with D perhaps TRBD1 (5 bases). V lost 8 bases and J lost 0, with 7 bases in between. The CDR3 is 12 residues long. Germline V gives CDR1 MDHEN, CDR2 SYDVKM. CDR3 protein: CASSDNQETQYF. In DNA, the CDR3 is TGTGCCAGCTCGGACAACCAAGAGACCCAGTACTTC.

This chain connects TRBV28 to TRBJ1-3, with D tentatively TRBD1 (6 bases). Germline V gives CDR1 MDHEN, CDR2 SYDVKM. The germline V and J ends were trimmed by 7 bases and 4 bases, with 14 bases remaining between them. The CDR3 totals 14 residues. The CDR3 protein is CASIGPGTGNTIYF. In nucleotides, the CDR3 is TGTGCCAGCATCGGCCCTGGGACAGGAAACACCATATATTTT.

This clone was counted a single time. The chain recombines TRBV7-9 with TRBJ1-4, with a possible D match to TRBD1 (6 bases). The CDR3 runs 14 residues. V lost 8 bases and J 7 bases, leaving 17 bases between the germline ends. Per the germline V gene, CDR1 is SEHNR and CDR2 is FQNEAQ (reference sequence). CDR3 residues: CASRSGGAGEKLFF. As DNA, the CDR3 is TGTGCCAGCCGTTCTGGGGGGGCTGGTGAAAAACTGTTTTTT.

This sequence joins TRBV30 and TRBJ1-1, with TRBD1 matching over 8 bases. Germline CDR1 and CDR2: GTSNPN and SVGIG (reference sequence). J gave up 1 base and V 5 bases, and 9 bases lay outside the gene matches. The CDR3 runs 15 residues. In DNA form, the CDR3 reads TGTGCCTGGGGAATCCGGGACAGGAAGAACACTGAAGCTTTCTTT. This translates into CAWGIRDRKNTEAFF.